This TCR beta chain originates from a study of control samples from healthy donors and cancer patients. Generated by immunoSEQ multiplex PCR, the TCRdb table keeps only in-frame clones and is missing some. The repertoire consists of some 210,000 clones, with about 91% occurring once and the leading ten covering 1.8%. V shed 0 bases and J shed 3 bases, with 4 bases lying between them. Germline CDR1 SGHKS, CDR2 YYEKEE (reference sequence). CDR3 length equals 13 residues. This chain links TRBV5-5 with TRBJ2-1; D uncertain. The receptor comes from a man aged 30 to 45 in good health. Sample: blood. This CDR3 reads CASSLGYYNEQFF. DNA of the CDR3: TGTGCCAGCAGCTTGGGATACTACAATGAGCAGTTCTTC. Using reference TRBV5-5 and TRBJ2-1 for the parts outside the CDR3, the full variable domain is DAGVTQSPTHLIKTRGQQVTLRCSPISGHKSVSWYQQVLGQGPQFIFQYYEKEERGRGNFPDRFSARQFPNYSSELNVNALLLGDSALYLCASSLGYYNEQFFGPGTRLTVL.